This TCR beta chain originates from a study of identical twins. MiXCR, applied by TCRdb to the 5' RACE reads, yields one record per CDR3 protein. The sample contains 350,000 to 450,000 distinct CDR3 sequences, about 18% of which appear only once. The ends were cut back, 1 base at V and 0 bases at J, with 11 bases in the middle. Germline CDR1 SEHNR, CDR2 FQNEAQ (reference sequence). CDR3 length equals 16 residues. Sequenced sample: naive T cells sorted from blood. This chain joins TRBV7-9 and TRBJ2-3; D is undetermined. This sequence originates from a man in his fifties in good health. Here the CDR3 reads CASSLDAGRSTDTQYF. For the CDR3, the DNA is TGTGCCAGCAGCTTAGATGCTGGACGTAGCACAGATACGCAGTATTTT.